The 32 T cell receptor beta chains reported below all come from one sample, sequenced in a study of T cell clonality in common variable immunodeficiency. Measured with immunoSEQ multiplex PCR; TCRdb has only the in-frame clones, and not every one. This sample comprises roughly 48,000 clones, none seen once only. Sequencing was performed on peripheral blood mononuclear cells. These receptors originate from a person between 18 and 70 years old in good health.

The table lists this clone with many counts. The read terminates 3 residues before the CDR3 end, so the remaining end is supplied by the germline J gene. The chain combines TRBV10-3 with TRBJ2-3, with D possibly TRBD1 on 6 matching bases. CDR3 length: 16 amino acids. CDR1 and CDR2 (germline): ENHRY, SYGVKD. Trimming took 7 bases from V and 0 from J, leaving 17 bases between them. The covered CDR3 bases are TGTGCCATCAACGCCTTAGACAGGCGAAGCACAGATACG. The encoded protein is CAINALDRRSTDT. The whole CDR3 sequence reads CAINALDRRSTDTQYF.

This clone showed up many times. The read stops 3 residues short of the end of the CDR3; the missing end is completed from the germline J gene. This chain joins TRBV18 and TRBJ1-4; TRBD1 matches at 7 bases. From germline, CDR1 is KGHSH and CDR2 LQKENI. The CDR3 consists of 16 residues. J gave up 3 bases and V 4 bases, and 8 bases lay outside the gene matches. The CDR3: CASSLGQLLPNEKLFF. CDR3 DNA, as far as it was read: TGTGCCAGCTCACTGGGACAGTTACTTCCTAATGAAAAA.

This clone was seen ten or more times. The read ends 3 residues before the CDR3 terminus; that terminus is restored from the germline J gene. The V and J genes are TRBV20-1 and TRBJ1-5; 8 nucleotides line up with TRBD1. Germline CDR1 is DFQATT and CDR2 is SNEGSKA (reference sequence). V gave up 6 bases and J gave up 5 bases; unmatched junction bases: 9. This CDR3 is 14 amino acids long. The CDR3 spells CSAVSGTGDQPQHF. The sequenced part of the CDR3 DNA is TGCAGTGCCGTATCCGGGACAGGAGATCAGCCC.

This clone was detected ten times or more. The read terminates 3 residues before the CDR3 end, so the remaining end is supplied by the germline J gene. The chain joins TRBV19 to TRBJ2-3; a possible D gene is TRBD1 (5 bases). The CDR3 has 14 residues. The V gene lost 3 bases and the J gene lost 7 bases, with 14 bases spanning the gap. In germline, CDR1 is LNHDA, CDR2 SQIVND (reference sequence). CDR3 sequence reads: CASSMDIYIYTQYF. The CDR3 DNA, read in part, is TGTGCCAGTAGTATGGACATTTATATCTATACG.

This clone was counted many times. The CDR3 is cut off 3 residues early in the read; its end comes from the germline J gene. This chain uses TRBV5-4 with TRBJ2-7; TRBD1 might be the D (6 bases). The CDR3 contains 13 residues. Germline assignment: CDR1 SGHNT and CDR2 YYREEE (reference sequence). V was cut by 5 bases and J by 3 bases, with 12 bases left in between. The CDR3 reads CASSYGQNYEQYF. The CDR3 bases that were read are TGTGCCAGCAGTTACGGACAGAACTACGAG.

Details on this clone: The sequence runs out 3 residues before the end of the CDR3; the remainder is reconstructed from the germline J gene. The same CDR3 is also encoded by other DNA sequences in this sample. The rearrangement joins TRBV2 to TRBJ2-2, with 13 bases matching TRBD2. Germline lookup yields CDR1 SNHLY and CDR2 FYNNEI. V lost 6 bases to trimming and J lost 0 bases; unmatched junction nucleotides: 1. This CDR3 contains 16 residues. CDR3 sequence reads: CASSGLAGANTGELFF. The CDR3 bases that were read are TGTGCCAGCAGCGGACTAGCGGGGGCGAACACCGGGGAG. The full variable domain, rest sourced from reference TRBV2 and TRBJ2-2, is EPEVTQTPSHQVTQMGQEVILRCVPISNHLYFYWYRQILGQKVEFLVSFYNNEISEKSEIFDDQFSVERPDGSNFTLKIRSTKLEDSAMYFCASSGLAGANTGELFFGEGSRLTVL.

This clone was picked up many times. Read sequence stops 3 residues before the CDR3 end, and the germline J gene provides the missing end. The V gene is TRBV5-6, the J gene TRBJ1-1, with a possible D match to TRBD1 (5 bases). V was trimmed by 0 bases and J by 0 bases, leaving 9 bases between them. Germline values: CDR1 SGHDT, CDR2 YYEEEE. The CDR3 spans 15 residues. CDR3 DNA (partial): TGTGCCAGCAGCTTGGAAACGGACATGAACACTGAA. This encodes CASSLETDMNTE. The entire CDR3 is CASSLETDMNTEAFF.

In this sample, this clone turned up many times. The read falls 3 residues short of the CDR3 end, and the missing part is taken from the germline J gene. The chain uses TRBV7-9 and TRBJ1-2; the D is unclear. The length of the CDR3 is 15 residues. Germline values: CDR1 SEHNR, CDR2 FQNEAQ (reference sequence). V lost 7 bases, J lost 2 bases, and 17 bases lay in between. The sequenced part of the CDR3 DNA is TGTGCCAGCACCAACCCCTTCGACATAAACTATGGC. Translating gives CASTNPFDINYG. The CDR3 in its entirety is CASTNPFDINYGYTF.

The sample holds many counts of this clone. The read stops 3 residues short of the end of the CDR3; the missing end is completed from the germline J gene. V usage is TRBV5-1 and J usage is TRBJ2-1, with TRBD1 matching 9 bases. Germline CDR1 reads SGHRS; CDR2 reads YFSETQ. CDR3 length equals 15 residues. Trimming took 3 bases from V and 2 from J; bases not matched to a gene: 3. The CDR3 protein is CASSWTGEPYNEQFF. CDR3 bases read: TGCGCCAGCAGCTGGACAGGGGAGCCCTACAATGAG.

This clone has only a few counts. The read comes to an end 3 residues before the CDR3 does, leaving the germline J gene to fill in the end. The chain employs TRBV7-6 and TRBJ1-2, with a possible D match to TRBD1 (5 bases). Trimming stripped 5 bases from V and 7 bases from J, with 14 bases between. Germline CDR1 SGHVS, CDR2 FNYEAQ. The CDR3 has 13 residues. The CDR3 DNA, read in part, is TGTGCCAGCAGCCCCCCGGGGGTGACTGGC. Its protein is CASSPPGVTG. The CDR3 in its entirety is CASSPPGVTGYTF.

This clone was counted ten times or more. Sequencing ends 3 residues short of the CDR3 end; the germline J gene provides the rest. The chain has TRBV7-9 and TRBJ2-1; the D gene is possibly TRBD2 (5 bases). CDR1 is SEHNR and CDR2 is FQNEAQ in the germline V gene (reference sequence). V dropped 0 bases and J dropped 9 bases, with 12 bases sitting between them. The CDR3 has 14 residues. The CDR3 protein is CASSLASTSAEQFF. The sequenced part of the CDR3 DNA is TGTGCCAGCAGCTTAGCGTCCACTAGTGCTGAG.

This clone appeared a few times. The CDR3 end falls 3 residues outside the read, so it is completed with the germline J gene. The J gene is TRBJ1-1, the V gene TRBV10-2; D remains ambiguous. Trimming shortened V by 1 base and J by 1 base, and 7 bases separated the two germline ends. Germline-derived CDR1 and CDR2 are WSHSY and SAAADI. This CDR3 spans 14 amino acids. This CDR3 reads CASSEYKGNTEAFF. The sequenced CDR3 bases are TGCGCCAGCAGTGAGTATAAAGGGAACACTGAA.

On this clone itself: Sequencing ends 3 residues short of the CDR3 end; the germline J gene provides the rest. The chain recombines TRBV7-9 with TRBJ2-3; 7 positions agree with TRBD1. The CDR3 runs to 15 residues. The V gene's germline CDR1 is SEHNR and CDR2 FQNEAQ (reference sequence). CDR3 amino acids: CASSRASGTAETQYF. Incomplete CDR3 DNA: TGTGCCAGCAGCCGAGCGTCCGGGACAGCGGAGACG. Full variable domain (missing parts from reference TRBV7-9 and TRBJ2-3): DTGVSQNPRHKITKRGQNVTFRCDPISEHNRLYWYRQTLGQGPEFLTYFQNEAQLEKSRLLSDRFSAERPKGSFSTLEIQRTEQGDSAMYLCASSRASGTAETQYFGPGTRLTVL.

This clone was counted ten times or more. The sequenced fragment ends 3 residues before the CDR3 boundary, so the rest is inferred from the germline J gene. V gene TRBV7-9 combines with J gene TRBJ2-5; 7 nucleotides match TRBD2. Trimming took 4 bases from V and 5 from J; bases not matched to a gene: 4. Per germline, CDR1 SEHNR and CDR2 FQNEAQ (reference sequence). There are 13 residues in the CDR3. Incomplete CDR3 DNA: TGTGCCAGCAGCTCTAGCGGAGGGGAGACC. Protein product: CASSSSGGET. The whole CDR3 sequence reads CASSSSGGETQYF.

This clone turned up a few times. The DNA ends 3 residues before the CDR3 does, and the rest of the CDR3 is filled in from the germline J gene. This chain uses TRBV20-1 with TRBJ2-7, with 9 bases matching TRBD1. With V trimmed by 2 bases and J by 2 bases, 7 bases remained unmatched. Per the germline V gene, CDR1 is DFQATT and CDR2 is SNEGSKA (reference sequence). The CDR3 runs to 15 residues. Incomplete CDR3 DNA: TGCAGTGCTAGACATGCCGGGACAGGGACCTACGAG. Protein product: CSARHAGTGTYE. The complete CDR3 reads CSARHAGTGTYEQYF.

This clone was seen at least ten times. From the germline J gene comes the end of the CDR3, since the read stops 3 residues before it. The chain is built from TRBV30 and TRBJ2-1, with D uncertain. Germline V gene sequence: CDR1 GTSNPN, CDR2 SVGIG (reference sequence). V lost 0 bases to trimming and J lost 4 bases, with 7 bases between them. CDR3 length: 13 amino acids. The sequenced CDR3 bases are TGTGCCTGGAGTGTGGGCCCTTACAATGAG. Translation gives CAWSVGPYNE. In full, the CDR3 is CAWSVGPYNEQFF. Drawing the rest from reference TRBV30 and TRBJ2-1, the complete variable domain is SQTIHQWPATLVQPVGSPLSLECTVEGTSNPNLYWYRQAAGRGLQLLFYSVGIGQISSEVPQNLSASRPQDRQFILSSKKLLLSDSGFYLCAWSVGPYNEQFFGPGTRLTVL.

This clone has a count of ten or more. The sequenced fragment ends 3 residues before the CDR3 boundary, so the rest is inferred from the germline J gene. The V call is TRBV18, the J call TRBJ2-3; 15 positions match TRBD2. The length of the CDR3 is 17 residues. J gave up 3 bases and V 3 bases, and 4 bases lay outside the gene matches. Germline values: CDR1 KGHSH, CDR2 LQKENI. The DNA read from the CDR3 is TGTGCCAGCTCACCGTCCGGGACTAGCGGGAGGACAGATACG. Its translation is CASSPSGTSGRTDT. The entire CDR3 sequence reads CASSPSGTSGRTDTQYF.

This clone was counted many times. The read ends 3 residues shy of where the CDR3 ends; the end is completed using the germline J gene. The chain combines TRBV5-4 with TRBJ2-2; D may be TRBD1 (5 bases). The ends were cut back, 6 bases at V and 1 base at J, with 10 bases in the middle. The length of the CDR3 is 14 residues. Germline V gene data show CDR1 as SGHNT and CDR2 as YYREEE (reference sequence). The CDR3 sequence: CASTYDRNTGELFF. The DNA read from the CDR3 is TGTGCCAGCACCTATGACAGGAACACCGGGGAG.

This clone was found many times. The read ends 3 residues shy of where the CDR3 ends; the end is completed using the germline J gene. This chain joins TRBV5-1 and TRBJ1-2, with TRBD1 matching over 9 bases. Trimming at V came to 3 bases and at J to 7 bases, leaving 4 bases not matched to a gene. Germline assignment: CDR1 SGHRS and CDR2 YFSETQ. The CDR3 is 13 amino acids. CDR3 DNA (partial): TGCGCCAGCAGCTCGGGACAGGGAGGTGGC. Translation: CASSSGQGGG. The full CDR3 reads CASSSGQGGGYTF.

Points on this clone: Read coverage stops 3 residues before the CDR3 terminus; the germline J gene supplies the remainder. V is TRBV18 and J is TRBJ1-2; a weak D match, TRBD1 (6 bases). The CDR3 has 15 residues. CDR1 KGHSH and CDR2 LQKENI come from the germline V gene. The CDR3 reads CASSAAQTGPYDYTF. The part of the CDR3 DNA that was read is TGTGCCAGCTCAGCGGCGCAGACAGGCCCCTACGAC.

Of note for this clone: Read coverage stops 3 residues before the CDR3 terminus; the germline J gene supplies the remainder. The V call is TRBV6-2 or TRBV6-3, the J call TRBJ2-2; 7 nucleotides agree with TRBD1. The CDR3 is made up of 15 amino acids. Per germline, CDR1 MNHEY and CDR2 SVGEGT. Partial CDR3 DNA: TGTGCCAGCAGTTTTCTACAGGGGAAGAATGAAAAG. The encoded protein is CASSFLQGKNEK. The full CDR3 reads CASSFLQGKNEKLFF.

This clone was recorded at least ten times. This CDR3 reads CSALLAGQRWQETQYF. The sequenced CDR3 bases are TGCAGTGCCCTACTCGCGGGACAAAGGTGGCAAGAGACC. This chain joins TRBV20-1 and TRBJ2-5; D is tentatively TRBD1 or TRBD2 (6 bases each). The sequenced fragment ends 3 residues before the CDR3 boundary, so the rest is inferred from the germline J gene. Germline V gene lookup returns CDR1 DFQATT and CDR2 SNEGSKA (reference sequence). Trimming left V 6 bases short and J 2 bases short, with 22 bases between. The CDR3 length is 16 residues.

This clone was detected ten times or more. The read stops 3 residues short of the end of the CDR3; the missing end is completed from the germline J gene. The rearrangement links TRBV20-1 to TRBJ2-7; possibly TRBD1 for D (8 bases). Germline values: CDR1 DFQATT, CDR2 SNEGSKA (reference sequence). The CDR3 covers 15 residues. V was shortened by 3 bases and J by 4 bases, with 19 bases between the two germline ends. The CDR3 bases that were read are TGCAGTGCTAGTGGCTTAGGACAGGGAGGGTACGAG. Its translation is CSASGLGQGGYE. The whole CDR3 region reads CSASGLGQGGYEQYF.

This clone appeared many times. The DNA ends 3 residues before the CDR3 does, and the rest of the CDR3 is filled in from the germline J gene. The rearrangement uses TRBV4-2 and TRBJ2-2; the match to TRBD1 covers 9 bases. CDR3 length equals 18 residues. Germline V lookup: CDR1 LGHNA, CDR2 YNFKEQ. The trim removed 4 bases at V and 5 bases at J, leaving 14 bases unmatched. CDR3 sequence: CASSRPGGGQGVTGELFF. The part of the CDR3 DNA that was read is TGTGCCAGCAGCCGCCCTGGGGGGGGACAGGGTGTAACCGGGGAG.

Of note for this clone: The read halts 3 residues ahead of the CDR3 end, with the missing end drawn from the germline J gene. This chain joins TRBV11-2 and TRBJ2-1; D is possibly TRBD1 or TRBD2 (6 bases each). The CDR3 has 15 residues. V was shortened by 5 bases and J by 7 bases, with 18 bases between the two germline ends. Germline V lookup: CDR1 SGHAT, CDR2 FQNNGV. The part of the CDR3 DNA that was read is TGTGCCAGCAGCCCATCGTGGCAGGGGAGGAATGAG. Its translation: CASSPSWQGRNE. The complete CDR3 protein is CASSPSWQGRNEQFF.

This clone appeared many times. The observed sequence ends 3 residues before the CDR3 terminus, with the missing tail filled in from the germline J gene. The V and J genes are TRBV19 and TRBJ2-1, with 11 bases lining up with TRBD2. In germline, CDR1 is LNHDA, CDR2 SQIVND (reference sequence). V shed 1 base, J shed 8 bases, and the junction held 4 bases outside the gene matches. The CDR3 has 15 amino acids. The sequenced part of the CDR3 DNA is TGTGCCAGTAGTATAGGTCTAGCGGGAGGTCATGAG. It encodes CASSIGLAGGHE. The entire CDR3 sequence reads CASSIGLAGGHEQFF.

This clone was detected ten times or more. The observed sequence ends 3 residues before the CDR3 terminus, with the missing tail filled in from the germline J gene. V usage is TRBV2 and J usage is TRBJ2-7; D gene unclear. The germline V gene encodes CDR1 SNHLY and CDR2 FYNNEI. Trimming took off 3 bases at V and 4 bases at J, with 7 bases between the two ends. CDR3 length: 12 residues. CDR3 sequence: CASSDQLYEQYF. Incomplete CDR3 DNA: TGTGCCAGCAGTGACCAACTGTACGAG.

Regarding this clone: The read finishes 3 residues shy of the CDR3 end, and the germline J gene is used to complete it. V and J are TRBV13 and TRBJ2-5, with D tentatively TRBD2 (6 bases). The CDR3 contains 14 residues. Germline V lookup: CDR1 PRHDT, CDR2 FYEKMQ (reference sequence). V lost 4 bases, J lost 5 bases, and 14 bases lay in between. CDR3 DNA, as far as it was read: TGTGCCAGCAGCTGGGGGACTGCCGACGAGACC. Translation: CASSWGTADET. The whole CDR3 sequence reads CASSWGTADETQYF.

This clone was seen many times. The CDR3 goes on 3 residues after the read ends, and that part is filled in from the germline J gene. The chain couples TRBV19 to TRBJ1-2, with 9 bases aligning to TRBD1. The CDR3 consists of 14 residues. The V gene's germline CDR1 is LNHDA and CDR2 SQIVND (reference sequence). V was pared by 8 bases and J by 5 bases, with 9 bases of the junction left unmatched. The CDR3 reads CASCPGQGKYGYTF. The sequenced CDR3 bases are TGTGCCAGTTGCCCGGGACAGGGAAAATATGGC.

On this clone itself: The CDR3 end is not reached by the read, which stops 3 residues before it; the germline J gene fills it in. The chain is built from TRBV20-1 and TRBJ1-4; 7 nucleotides line up with TRBD1. CDR3 length: 18 residues. CDR1 DFQATT and CDR2 SNEGSKA come from the germline V gene (reference sequence). This CDR3 reads CSARMGATGSSYNSPLFF. The sequenced CDR3 bases are TGCAGTGCTAGAATGGGAGCGACAGGGAGCTCCTATAATTCACCA.

This clone was found many times. The CDR3 end falls 3 residues outside the read, so it is completed with the germline J gene. V and J are TRBV27 and TRBJ2-1; 9 bases fit TRBD2. Germline V gene data show CDR1 as MNHEY and CDR2 as SMNVEV (reference sequence). This CDR3 spans 15 amino acids. The trim removed 1 base at V and 8 bases at J, leaving 6 bases unmatched. The sequenced part of the CDR3 DNA is TGTGCCAGCAGTTTATTGGGACTAGCCGGGCATGAG. Translated, it gives CASSLLGLAGHE. The full CDR3 protein reads CASSLLGLAGHEQFF.

In this sample, this clone turned up many times. The read falls 3 residues short of the CDR3 end, and the missing part is taken from the germline J gene. V and J are TRBV19 and TRBJ1-5; TRBD1 matches 9 bases. CDR1 and CDR2 (germline): LNHDA, SQIVND (reference sequence). V was clipped by 4 bases and J by 4 bases; unmatched bases: 11. This CDR3 comprises 17 residues. The CDR3 sequence: CASSNPGQGTRNQPQHF. The part of the CDR3 DNA that was read is TGTGCCAGTAGTAACCCGGGACAGGGTACTCGGAATCAGCCC. The full variable domain, rest sourced from reference TRBV19 and TRBJ1-5, is DGGITQSPKYLFRKEGQNVTLSCEQNLNHDAMYWYRQDPGQGLRLIYYSQIVNDFQKGDIAEGYSVSREKKESFPLTVTSAQKNPTAFYLCASSNPGQGTRNQPQHFGDGTRLSIL.